The entry that follows covers one TCR beta chain sequence. V lost 6 bases to trimming and J lost 2 bases, with 10 bases between them. The CDR3 runs to 13 residues. The germline gives CDR1 SGHAT, CDR2 FQNNGV. Method: immunoSEQ multiplex PCR; TCRdb's copy keeps in-frame clones and lacks some. The sample yields around 980,000 clones, around 78% seen once. These data come from a study of shared clonotypes between healthy human individuals. The authors divided CD4+ cells into CD45RA+ naive and CD45RA-negative memory subsets. The source material was memory CD4+ T cells from PBMCs. Subset: CD45RA-negative fraction. This chain uses TRBV11-2 with TRBJ2-5; either TRBD1 or TRBD2 may supply D (6 bases each). The receptor comes from a man between 18 and 35 years old in good health. Some clones in this sample may be carry-over from other donors' samples. The CDR3 here is CASSPGAQETQYF. DNA of the CDR3: TGTGCCAGCAGTCCGGGGGCTCAAGAGACCCAGTACTTC.